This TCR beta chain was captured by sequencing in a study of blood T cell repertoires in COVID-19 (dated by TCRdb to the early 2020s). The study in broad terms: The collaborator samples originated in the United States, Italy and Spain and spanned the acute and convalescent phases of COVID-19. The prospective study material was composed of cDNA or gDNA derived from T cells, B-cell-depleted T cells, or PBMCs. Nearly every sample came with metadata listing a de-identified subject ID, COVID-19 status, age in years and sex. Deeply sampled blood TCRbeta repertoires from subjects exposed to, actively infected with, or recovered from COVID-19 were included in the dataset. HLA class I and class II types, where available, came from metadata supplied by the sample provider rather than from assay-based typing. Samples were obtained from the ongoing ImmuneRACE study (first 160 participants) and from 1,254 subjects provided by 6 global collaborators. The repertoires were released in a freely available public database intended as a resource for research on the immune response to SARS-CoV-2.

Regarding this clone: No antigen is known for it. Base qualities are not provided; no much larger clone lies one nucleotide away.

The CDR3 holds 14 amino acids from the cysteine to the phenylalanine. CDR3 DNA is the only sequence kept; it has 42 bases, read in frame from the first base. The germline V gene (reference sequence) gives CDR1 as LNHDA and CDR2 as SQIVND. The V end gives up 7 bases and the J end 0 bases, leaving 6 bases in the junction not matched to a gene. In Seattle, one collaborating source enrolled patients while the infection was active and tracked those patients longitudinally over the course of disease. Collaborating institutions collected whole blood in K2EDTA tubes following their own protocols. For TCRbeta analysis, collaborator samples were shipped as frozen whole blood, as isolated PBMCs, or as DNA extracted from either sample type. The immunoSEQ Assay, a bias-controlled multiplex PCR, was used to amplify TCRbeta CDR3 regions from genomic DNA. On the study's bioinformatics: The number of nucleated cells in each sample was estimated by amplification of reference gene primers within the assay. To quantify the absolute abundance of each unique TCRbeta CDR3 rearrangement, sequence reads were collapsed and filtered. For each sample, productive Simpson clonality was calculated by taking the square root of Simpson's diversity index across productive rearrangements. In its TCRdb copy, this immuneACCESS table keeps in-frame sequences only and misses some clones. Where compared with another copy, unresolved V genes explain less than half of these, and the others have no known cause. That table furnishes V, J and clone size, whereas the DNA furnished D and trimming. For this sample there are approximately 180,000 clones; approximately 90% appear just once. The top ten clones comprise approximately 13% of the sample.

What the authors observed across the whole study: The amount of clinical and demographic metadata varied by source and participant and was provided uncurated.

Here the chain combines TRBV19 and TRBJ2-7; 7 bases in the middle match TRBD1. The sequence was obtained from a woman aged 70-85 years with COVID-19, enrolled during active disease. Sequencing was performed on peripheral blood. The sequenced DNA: TGTGCCAGTACCCTGGACAGGAGCTCCTACGAGCAGTACTTC. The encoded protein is CASTLDRSSYEQYF. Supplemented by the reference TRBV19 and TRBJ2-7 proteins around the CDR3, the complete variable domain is DGGITQSPKYLFRKEGQNVTLSCEQNLNHDAMYWYRQDPGQGLRLIYYSQIVNDFQKGDIAEGYSVSREKKESFPLTVTSAQKNPTAFYLCASTLDRSSYEQYFGPGTRLTVT.